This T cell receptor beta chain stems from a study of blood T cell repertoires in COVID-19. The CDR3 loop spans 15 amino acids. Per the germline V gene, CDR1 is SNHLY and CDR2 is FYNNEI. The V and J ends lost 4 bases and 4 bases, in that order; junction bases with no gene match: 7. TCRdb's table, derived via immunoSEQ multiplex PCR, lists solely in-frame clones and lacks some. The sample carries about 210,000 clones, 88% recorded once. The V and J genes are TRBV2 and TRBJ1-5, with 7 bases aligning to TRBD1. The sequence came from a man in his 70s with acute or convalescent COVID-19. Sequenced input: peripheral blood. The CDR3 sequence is CASSAGGSGNQPQHF. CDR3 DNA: TGTGCCAGCAGTGCAGGGGGGTCAGGGAATCAGCCCCAGCATTTT. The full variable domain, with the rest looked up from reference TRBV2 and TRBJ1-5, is EPEVTQTPSHQVTQMGQEVILRCVPISNHLYFYWYRQILGQKVEFLVSFYNNEISEKSEIFDDQFSVERPDGSNFTLKIRSTKLEDSAMYFCASSAGGSGNQPQHFGDGTRLSIL.